The 18 T cell receptor beta chains in this list originate from one sample, sequenced in a study of blood T cell repertoires in COVID-19. TCRdb keeps only in-frame clones here, not all; method: immunoSEQ multiplex PCR. The data hold 70,000 to 90,000 clones, with 88% observed a single time. Source material: peripheral blood. These receptors were taken from a human donor in a cohort sampled during active COVID-19.

V usage is TRBV28 and J usage is TRBJ2-3; D perhaps matches TRBD2 (6 bases). Germline V gives CDR1 MDHEN, CDR2 SYDVKM. V dropped 6 bases and J dropped 0 bases, with 31 bases sitting between them. The CDR3 extends over 21 amino acids. In DNA, the CDR3 is TGTGCCAGCAGGACCCAGGTGCCGGGACTTAAGAAAACTTATAGCACAGATACGCAGTATTTT. Amino acid sequence: CASRTQVPGLKKTYSTDTQYF.

The table lists this clone with a count of one. The chain is built from TRBV6-2 or TRBV6-3 and TRBJ2-1; 7 nucleotides align to TRBD2. Germline V lookup: CDR1 MNHEY, CDR2 SVGEGT. The CDR3 is made up of 13 amino acids. With 5 bases clipped from V and 13 bases from J, the junction kept 11 bases outside the gene matches. The CDR3 spells CASSDFSGTSQFF. CDR3 bases: TGTGCCAGCAGTGACTTCAGCGGGACGAGTCAGTTCTTC.

This chain links TRBV5-1 with TRBJ1-1, with a tentative D call TRBD1 (6 bases). Germline V gene sequence: CDR1 SGHRS, CDR2 YFSETQ. The CDR3 length is 15 residues. V lost 3 bases, J lost 4 bases, and 16 bases lay in between. This CDR3 reads CASSSSQGLSTEAFF. The CDR3 nucleotides are TGCGCCAGCAGCTCGTCACAGGGTTTGAGCACTGAAGCTTTCTTT.

The CDR3: CAIRLAGGRSDTQYF. In nucleotides, the CDR3 is TGTGCCATCAGGCTAGCGGGAGGGAGATCAGATACGCAGTATTTT. The chain recombines TRBV10-3 with TRBJ2-3; 12 bases fit TRBD2. V shed 6 bases and J 4 bases; nucleotides not matched to a gene: 5. The length of the CDR3 is 15 residues. CDR1 is ENHRY, CDR2 SYGVKD, per germline.

V usage is TRBV5-1 and J usage is TRBJ1-6; no clear D. Trimming removed 0 bases from V and 0 bases from J, with 7 bases in between. The CDR3 covers 16 residues. Germline CDR1 reads SGHRS; CDR2 reads YFSETQ. As DNA, the CDR3 is TGCGCCAGCAGCTTGGACGGGGACTCCTATAATTCACCCCTCCACTTT. Translation: CASSLDGDSYNSPLHF.

This clone came up once. J is TRBJ2-3 and V is TRBV2, with 8 bases matching TRBD2. The junction had 5 bases not matched to a gene; V was cut back by 8 bases and J by 4 bases. From germline, CDR1 is SNHLY and CDR2 FYNNEI. This CDR3 is 13 amino acids long. CDR3 loop: CASRSGRSDTQYF. CDR3 DNA: TGTGCCAGCCGCAGCGGGAGATCAGATACGCAGTATTTT.

V usage is TRBV28 and J usage is TRBJ1-2; 8 nucleotides agree with TRBD1. This CDR3 is built from 12 residues. In germline, CDR1 is MDHEN, CDR2 SYDVKM. V was pared by 8 bases and J by 5 bases, with 4 bases of the junction left unmatched. In nucleotides, the CDR3 is TGTGCCAGCGGGACAGGAAGTTATGGCTACACCTTC. Its protein product is CASGTGSYGYTF.

This clone has just one count. The chain links TRBV11-1 to TRBJ2-1; the D gene is possibly TRBD1 (6 bases). Germline V gene data show CDR1 as SGHAT and CDR2 as FQDESV (reference sequence). CDR3 size: 16 residues. V lost 7 bases, J lost 2 bases, and 18 bases lay in between. CDR3: CASTPSGTIAYNEQFF. The CDR3 coding sequence is TGTGCCAGCACCCCCTCGGGGACAATAGCCTACAATGAGCAGTTCTTC.

The V and J genes are TRBV7-2 and TRBJ1-2; 8 bases align to TRBD1. Germline V gene sequence: CDR1 SGHTA, CDR2 FQGNSA. This CDR3 contains 16 residues. The V gene end was trimmed by 5 bases and the J gene end by 1 base; junction bases not matched to a gene: 9. CDR3 loop: CASSPGQGAGNYGYTF. The CDR3 nucleotides read TGTGCCAGCAGCCCCGGGCAGGGGGCTGGTAACTATGGCTACACCTTC.

This chain connects TRBV5-1 to TRBJ2-5; D gene uncertain. The V end lost 6 bases, the J end lost 5 bases, and 14 bases lay between the germline ends. The CDR3 extends over 13 amino acids. Germline V gene lookup returns CDR1 SGHRS and CDR2 YFSETQ. CDR3 DNA: TGCGCCAGCACTGTGGAGCTAGGCGAGACCCAGTACTTC. Translation: CASTVELGETQYF.

This clone has ten or more counts. The sample holds other DNA sequences that translate to the same CDR3. J is TRBJ1-1 and V is TRBV12-3 or TRBV12-4; no clear D. V dropped 1 base and J dropped 1 base, with 4 bases sitting between them. CDR3 length: 13 amino acids. The CDR3 DNA follows: TGTGCCAGCAGTTTAGGGCCGAACACTGAAGCTTTCTTT. Protein product: CASSLGPNTEAFF.

The rearrangement uses TRBV18 and TRBJ2-2; the match to TRBD1 covers 9 bases. The V gene end was trimmed by 5 bases and the J gene end by 6 bases; junction bases not matched to a gene: 10. Per the germline V gene, CDR1 is KGHSH and CDR2 is LQKENI. This CDR3 has 16 residues. CDR3 nucleotide sequence: TGTGCCAGCTCATTGAACCCCGGGACAGGGTCCGGGGAGCTGTTTTTT. It encodes CASSLNPGTGSGELFF.

This clone has just one count. The CDR3 loop reads CASSPMRGGVYEQYF. The CDR3 DNA reads TGTGCCAGCAGTCCTATGCGGGGGGGCGTTTACGAGCAGTACTTC. The chain employs TRBV27 and TRBJ2-7, with 9 bases aligning to TRBD2. The V segment lost 5 bases and the J segment 4 bases; nucleotides outside the gene matches: 9. There are 15 residues in the CDR3. Germline-derived CDR1 and CDR2 are MNHEY and SMNVEV (reference sequence).

This chain uses TRBV28 with TRBJ2-1; the match to TRBD1 covers 7 bases. Looked up from germline, CDR1 is MDHEN and CDR2 is SYDVKM. V was pared by 2 bases and J by 3 bases, with 4 bases of the junction left unmatched. The CDR3 covers 15 residues. CDR3 loop: CASSLLGTDYNEQFF. CDR3 sequence (DNA): TGTGCCAGCAGTTTACTTGGGACAGACTACAATGAGCAGTTCTTC. Full variable domain (remainder filled in from reference TRBV28 and TRBJ2-1): DVKVTQSSRYLVKRTGEKVFLECVQDMDHENMFWYRQDPGLGLRLIYFSYDVKMKEKGDIPEGYSVSREKKERFSLILESASTNQTSMYLCASSLLGTDYNEQFFGPGTRLTVL.

The chain uses TRBV19 and TRBJ1-5, with 12 positions matching TRBD1. CDR3 length equals 18 residues. The germline V gene encodes CDR1 LNHDA and CDR2 SQIVND (reference sequence). The V gene end was trimmed by 11 bases and the J gene end by 4 bases; junction bases not matched to a gene: 18. The CDR3 region is CASNIPPGQGADNQPQHF. The CDR3 DNA reads TGTGCCTCCAATATCCCCCCGGGACAGGGGGCAGATAATCAGCCCCAGCATTTT.

This chain links TRBV4-3 with TRBJ2-3; TRBD2 matches at 8 bases. Germline V gene lookup returns CDR1 LGHNA and CDR2 YSLEER. V lost 1 base, J lost 1 base, and 4 bases stayed unmatched. CDR3 length equals 16 residues. CDR3 coding DNA: TGCGCCAGCAGCCAAGTACATAGCGGGGGCACAGATACGCAGTATTTT. Encoded protein: CASSQVHSGGTDTQYF.

The chain is built from TRBV28 and TRBJ2-7, with 11 bases that match TRBD2. Unmatched junction bases numbered 4, after V lost 6 bases and J lost 3 bases. The CDR3 spans 14 residues. The germline V gene has CDR1 MDHEN and CDR2 SYDVKM. The CDR3 spells CASRPTSGVYEQYF. CDR3 in DNA: TGTGCCAGCAGGCCGACTAGCGGGGTCTACGAGCAGTACTTC.

CDR3 bases: TGTGCCAGCAGTTTAGTCGGGCTAGCGGGAAGAAATGAGCAGTTCTTC. Translating it yields CASSLVGLAGRNEQFF. The rearrangement joins TRBV28 to TRBJ2-1, with 9 bases fitting TRBD2. The CDR3 contains 16 residues. The trim removed 2 bases at V and 7 bases at J, leaving 9 bases unmatched. CDR1 is MDHEN and CDR2 is SYDVKM in the germline V gene.